This T cell receptor (beta chain) was captured in a study of blood T cell repertoires in COVID-19. Study overall: Samples taken during acute and convalescent COVID-19 were collected in the United States, Italy and Spain. PBMCs, B-cell-depleted T cells, or T cells provided the cDNA or gDNA that made up the material.

Original handling: Amplification of reference gene primers was used by the study to estimate nucleated cell counts. Only in-frame clones appear in the TCRdb table, and some are missing; sequencing was by immunoSEQ multiplex PCR. V and J calls and clone size are as listed in that table; D and trimming were resolved from the DNA. This sample yields around 220,000 clones, of which roughly 84% are seen a single time; 15% to 20% belongs to the top ten. CDR1 and CDR2 from the germline V gene are LNHDA and SQIVND (reference sequence). V shed 5 bases and J shed 8 bases, with 11 bases lying between them. This CDR3 has 12 amino acids. This clone was recorded only once.

Sequencing was performed on peripheral blood. V and J are TRBV19 and TRBJ2-3, with D possibly TRBD2 on 5 matching bases. This receptor was taken from a man in his thirties or forties with active or convalescent COVID-19. The CDR3: CASSLPAGTQYF. CDR3 nucleotides: TGTGCCAGTAGTCTTCCGGCGGGTACGCAGTATTTT.